What follows are 31 T cell receptor beta chains derived from one specimen sequenced in a study of blood T cells in healthy people across ages. Through a sample-barcoded 5' primer and a J-beta primer mix, a second PCR was run for roughly 7 to 12 cycles. MiXCR was run by TCRdb on the 5' RACE reads, yielding one entry per CDR3 protein. The data show over 1,500,000 distinct CDR3 sequences, 49% seen once. Sequenced sample: blood. The receptors come from a woman aged 40 to 55 in good health.

This clonotype showed up just a few times. The gene calls are TRBV5-1 and TRBJ2-3; tentatively, D is TRBD2 (6 bases). The CDR3 contains 13 residues. CDR1 and CDR2 from the germline V gene are SGHRS and YFSETQ. Trimming removed 4 bases at V and 3 bases at J, with 9 bases between. The CDR3 sequence: CASSAGLTDTQYF. CDR3 nucleotides: TGCGCCAGCAGCGCGGGACTGACAGATACGCAGTATTTT.

The V and J genes are TRBV27 and TRBJ2-7; D might be TRBD2 (7 bases). V lost 3 bases and J lost 3, with 15 bases in between. The CDR3 is 15 amino acids. CDR1 MNHEY and CDR2 SMNVEV come from the germline V gene (reference sequence). The CDR3 protein is CASSFRGGGYYEQYF. The CDR3 nucleotides are TGTGCCAGCAGTTTTAGGGGGGGAGGCTACTACGAGCAGTACTTC.

The rearrangement joins TRBV5-1 to TRBJ1-1; no clear D gene. V lost 0 bases to trimming and J lost 4 bases, with 10 bases between them. CDR3 size: 14 residues. Germline assignment: CDR1 SGHRS and CDR2 YFSETQ. The CDR3 reads CASSLDPMGTEAFF. The CDR3 DNA follows: TGCGCCAGCAGCTTGGACCCCATGGGCACTGAAGCTTTCTTT.

V gene TRBV4-3 combines with J gene TRBJ2-7; perhaps TRBD2 as D (5 bases). Deletions cut 1 base from V and 3 bases from J, with 16 bases between. The CDR3 has 16 residues. CDR1 is LGHNA and CDR2 is YSLEER in the germline V gene. The CDR3 reads CASSQGLAGPYYEQYF. In nucleotides, the CDR3 is TGCGCCAGCAGCCAAGGCCTAGCAGGCCCCTACTACGAGCAGTACTTC.

The chain employs TRBV6-1 and TRBJ2-4; 10 bases agree with TRBD1. The CDR3 contains 17 residues. Germline V gives CDR1 MNHNS, CDR2 SASEGT. V was clipped by 6 bases and J by 5 bases; unmatched bases: 13. CDR3 residues: CASRTRTGTGDQNIQYF. In nucleotides, the CDR3 is TGTGCCAGCAGGACGCGCACCGGGACAGGGGATCAAAACATTCAGTACTTC.

The chain is built from TRBV9 and TRBJ2-3; the D gene could be TRBD1 or TRBD2 (5 bases each). The CDR3 sequence is 12 residues long. Germline V lookup: CDR1 SGDLS, CDR2 YYNGEE. The V gene lost 6 bases and the J gene lost 2 bases, with 7 bases spanning the gap. CDR3 sequence: CASIGTTDTQYF. CDR3 nucleotides: TGTGCCAGCATCGGGACCACAGATACGCAGTATTTT.

The chain carries TRBV6-2 or TRBV6-3 and TRBJ2-7, with TRBD2 matching 12 bases. Trimming cost V 6 bases and J 4 bases; bases outside gene matches: 10. The germline CDR1 and CDR2 sequences are MNHEY and SVGEGT. This CDR3 has 16 residues. The CDR3 loop reads CASSPPRLAGEYEQYF. CDR3 DNA: TGTGCCAGCAGCCCACCTAGACTAGCGGGGGAATACGAGCAGTACTTC.

The chain joins TRBV13 to TRBJ2-7; 11 bases are shared with TRBD2. The CDR3 spans 20 residues. Germline V gene data show CDR1 as PRHDT and CDR2 as FYEKMQ (reference sequence). The J segment lost 7 bases and the V segment lost 0 bases, leaving 20 bases of the junction unmatched. The CDR3 bases are TGTGCCAGCAGCTTAGGCAGGGACGGAGCGACTAGCGGGGCCCTCAATGAGCAGTACTTC. It specifies CASSLGRDGATSGALNEQYF.

V usage is TRBV15 and J usage is TRBJ2-1; 14 bases agree with TRBD2. This CDR3 region has 18 residues. Germline values: CDR1 LNHNV, CDR2 YYDKDF (reference sequence). The V segment lost 3 bases and the J segment 0 bases; nucleotides outside the gene matches: 4. The CDR3 spells CATSRGLAGASSYNEQFF. The DNA of the CDR3 is TGTGCCACCAGCAGGGGACTAGCGGGGGCCAGCTCCTACAATGAGCAGTTCTTC.

The chain employs TRBV4-3 and TRBJ1-4; D call uncertain. Germline V gene lookup returns CDR1 LGHNA and CDR2 YSLEER. There are 14 residues in the CDR3. Trimming removed 0 bases at V and 7 bases at J, with 9 bases between. The CDR3 nucleotides read TGCGCCAGCAGCCAAGATAGTCGAGGTGAAAAACTGTTTTTT. Translated: CASSQDSRGEKLFF.

The chain recombines TRBV2 with TRBJ1-2; the D is unclear. CDR3 length: 12 amino acids. Germline V lookup: CDR1 SNHLY, CDR2 FYNNEI. Trimming stripped 8 bases from V and 6 bases from J, with 13 bases between. In DNA form, the CDR3 reads TGTGCCAGCCGCTACCCGGAAGATGGCTACACCTTC. Protein: CASRYPEDGYTF.

This clonotype was seen a few times. The CDR3 loop is CASSQVVVEKASEYNEQFF. The DNA for the CDR3 is TGTGCCAGCAGCCAAGTAGTAGTTGAGAAGGCGTCAGAGTACAATGAGCAGTTCTTC. The chain links TRBV3-1 to TRBJ2-1; D is uncertain. This CDR3 comprises 19 residues. Germline CDR1 and CDR2: LGHDT and YNNKEL (reference sequence). Trimming left V 1 base short and J 4 bases short, with 23 bases between.

There are a few counts of this clonotype. This chain connects TRBV2 to TRBJ2-1; 8 positions agree with TRBD1. The V gene end was trimmed by 6 bases and the J gene end by 5 bases; junction bases not matched to a gene: 6. CDR3 length: 14 residues. The germline CDR1 and CDR2 sequences are SNHLY and FYNNEI. CDR3 sequence: CASRDRVAHNEQFF. In nucleotides, the CDR3 is TGTGCCAGCAGGGACAGGGTGGCACACAATGAGCAGTTCTTC.

This clonotype was found a few times. The chain has TRBV20-1 and TRBJ2-4, with TRBD2 identical over 8 bases. Germline V gene data show CDR1 as DFQATT and CDR2 as SNEGSKA (reference sequence). The CDR3 has 15 amino acids. Unmatched junction bases numbered 15, after V lost 6 bases and J lost 8 bases. Here the CDR3 reads CSAPPGLGRGDIQYF. CDR3 bases: TGCAGTGCGCCCCCGGGACTAGGAAGGGGTGACATTCAGTACTTC.

This clonotype was counted only a few times. The rearrangement joins TRBV15 to TRBJ2-5, with D tentatively TRBD2 (6 bases). Germline V lookup: CDR1 LNHNV, CDR2 YYDKDF (reference sequence). This CDR3 spans 15 amino acids. The germline V and J ends were trimmed by 4 bases and 1 base, with 13 bases remaining between them. CDR3: CATSTLLTSQETQYF. CDR3 DNA: TGTGCCACCAGCACACTTCTGACTAGCCAAGAGACCCAGTACTTC.

The V gene is TRBV7-2, the J gene TRBJ2-5; D unresolved. The CDR3 covers 17 residues. Trimming left V 0 bases short and J 6 bases short, with 20 bases between. Germline values: CDR1 SGHTA, CDR2 FQGNSA. The CDR3, as DNA: TGTGCCAGCAGCTTAGCGCTGGCCGGGCCTACTAAACAGACCCAGTACTTC. It is translated as CASSLALAGPTKQTQYF.

This chain connects TRBV6-6 to TRBJ1-2, with TRBD1 matching over 9 bases. V was clipped by 7 bases and J by 2 bases; unmatched bases: 11. Germline V lookup: CDR1 MNHNY, CDR2 SVGAGI (reference sequence). CDR3 length equals 16 residues. CDR3 sequence: CASIRQGERANYGYTF. CDR3 sequence (DNA): TGTGCCAGCATACGACAGGGGGAACGTGCAAACTATGGCTACACCTTC.

V gene TRBV7-8 combines with J gene TRBJ1-5; D is perhaps TRBD1 (6 bases). CDR1 and CDR2 (germline): SGHVS, FQNEAQ. This CDR3 is 18 amino acids long. Trimming removed 5 bases from V and 0 bases from J, with 20 bases in between. The CDR3 DNA reads TGTGCCAGCAGCCCGTACGGGGGCGGGTCCTCTAGCAATCAGCCCCAGCATTTT. It specifies CASSPYGGGSSSNQPQHF.

This chain connects TRBV6-5 to TRBJ2-3; 7 bases line up with TRBD1. The CDR3 is made up of 15 amino acids. CDR1 and CDR2 (germline): MNHEY, SVGAGI. Trimming cost V 2 bases and J 2 bases; bases outside gene matches: 4. The CDR3 DNA follows: TGTGCCAGCAGTTACGGGACAGAAATCACAGATACGCAGTATTTT. Translating it yields CASSYGTEITDTQYF.

This chain connects TRBV29-1 to TRBJ2-3; D possibly uses TRBD1 or TRBD2 (6 bases each). V was shortened by 2 bases and J by 5 bases, with 11 bases between the two germline ends. The germline gives CDR1 SQVTM, CDR2 ANQGSEA. The CDR3 contains 13 residues. CDR3 DNA: TGCAGCGTTGAAAGGGGGGTTAAAGATACGCAGTATTTT. Translation gives CSVERGVKDTQYF.

A word on this clonotype: A read error may be the cause here, since a much bigger clone is one base away. The chain has TRBV27 and TRBJ2-1, with D perhaps matching TRBD1 or TRBD2 (5 bases each). CDR1 and CDR2 (germline): MNHEY, SMNVEV (reference sequence). This CDR3 spans 14 amino acids. The V end was cut by 7 bases, the J end by 4 bases, with 14 bases between. The DNA for the CDR3 is TGTGCCAGCAACCCCCGGGACGGTTACAATGAGCAGTTCTTC. As protein: CASNPRDGYNEQFF.

Points on this clonotype: A read error may produce the germline difference seen at one junction end. The chain joins TRBV12-3 or TRBV12-4 to TRBJ2-3, with D hard to call. The CDR3 has 15 amino acids. This chain's CDR3 is CASSLNQQSTDMQYF. CDR3 coding DNA: TGTGCCAGCAGTTTAAATCAGCAGTCCACAGATATGCAGTATTTT.

Of note for this clonotype: At one of its ends the junction is not consistent with the germline gene, which may arise from a read error. V gene TRBV7-2 combines with J gene TRBJ1-2; D is uncertain. The CDR3 has 13 amino acids. The germline V gene encodes CDR1 SGHTA and CDR2 FQGNSA. In DNA form, the CDR3 reads TGCGCCAGCAGCGTCGAAGGAGGCTATGGCTACACCTTC. Translated, it gives CASSVEGGYGYTF.

This clonotype was detected a few times. The rearrangement uses TRBV4-2 and TRBJ2-6, with a possible D match to TRBD2 (6 bases). Germline CDR1 reads LGHNA; CDR2 reads YNFKEQ. Deletions cut 1 base from V and 2 bases from J, with 9 bases between. This CDR3 is built from 16 residues. This CDR3 is CASSQVGGTGANVLTF. Here the CDR3 DNA reads TGTGCCAGCAGCCAAGTTGGGGGGACTGGGGCCAACGTCCTGACTTTC.

The chain links TRBV7-9 to TRBJ2-1; perhaps TRBD2 as D (6 bases). The DNA end is a closer match to TRBJ2-7, so the J assignment may be wrong. The CDR3 runs to 15 residues. Germline lookup yields CDR1 SEHNR and CDR2 FQNEAQ (reference sequence). CDR3 sequence: CASSPRGNEYNEQYF. CDR3 coding DNA: TGTGCCAGCAGCCCCCGGGGGAACGAATACAATGAGCAGTACTTC.

A few counts support this clonotype. This chain joins TRBV20-1 and TRBJ2-7, with D maybe TRBD2 (6 bases). Germline CDR1 is DFQATT and CDR2 is SNEGSKA (reference sequence). V lost 4 bases to trimming and J lost 6 bases, with 16 bases between them. The CDR3 contains 13 residues. CDR3 sequence: CSANRDWGLEQYF. CDR3 nucleotide sequence: TGCAGTGCTAACCGGGACTGGGGCCTCGAGCAGTACTTC.

This clonotype was seen a few times. The J gene is TRBJ1-2, the V gene TRBV11-2, with 7 bases matching TRBD1. With V trimmed by 0 bases and J by 6 bases, 7 bases remained unmatched. Germline CDR1 and CDR2: SGHAT and FQNNGV. CDR3 length equals 15 residues. DNA of the CDR3: TGTGCCAGCAGCTTAGACGTACAGGGGCTAAATGGCTACACCTTC. Its protein is CASSLDVQGLNGYTF.

The rearrangement uses TRBV6-5 and TRBJ1-2; D might be TRBD1 (5 bases). Looked up from germline, CDR1 is MNHEY and CDR2 is SVGAGI. The CDR3 is 15 residues long. The V gene lost 0 bases and the J gene lost 4 bases, with 12 bases spanning the gap. The CDR3 protein is CASSYSKEGPYGYTF. DNA for the CDR3: TGTGCCAGCAGTTACTCGAAGGAGGGGCCCTATGGCTACACCTTC.

Only a few counts were recorded for this clonotype. The rearrangement uses TRBV4-3 and TRBJ2-3; no clear D. CDR3 length: 15 amino acids. In germline, CDR1 is LGHNA, CDR2 YSLEER. V lost 5 bases to trimming and J lost 1 base, with 13 bases between them. The CDR3 sequence is CASSVHHTGTDTQYF. The CDR3 DNA is TGCGCCAGCAGCGTACACCACACCGGCACAGATACGCAGTATTTT.

V and J are TRBV10-2 and TRBJ2-2, with unresolved D. V lost 8 bases and J 4 bases, leaving 5 bases between the germline ends. The CDR3 totals 11 residues. Germline V lookup: CDR1 WSHSY, CDR2 SAAADI. CDR3 in amino acids: CASRITGELFF. CDR3 sequence (DNA): TGCGCCAGCCGGATCACCGGGGAGCTGTTTTTT.

The sample holds a few counts of this clonotype. CDR3 bases: TGTGCCAGCAGCTATCCGAGCTCTGGGGCCAACGTCCTGACTTTC. It yields the protein CASSYPSSGANVLTF. The chain carries TRBV5-6 and TRBJ2-6; D remains unclear. The V gene's germline CDR1 is SGHDT and CDR2 YYEEEE. With 3 bases removed from V and 0 bases from J, the gap between germline ends came to 7 bases. The CDR3 sequence is 15 residues long.